What follows are 21 T cell receptor beta chains derived from one specimen sequenced in a study of metastatic and nonmetastatic thyroid tumors. TCRdb recomputed clones from the PCR reads via MiXCR. The repertoire holds approximately 21,000 clones, with 27% as singletons. No treatment of any kind had been given to any patient before thyroid surgery. Sequenced sample: blood. Every receptor here comes from a female donor with papillary thyroid cancer or a benign thyroid nodule (not recorded which). Some clones in this sample may be carry-over from other donors' samples.

This clone was detected many times. The V and J genes are TRBV20-1 and TRBJ2-1; 10 nucleotides align to TRBD2. Trimming cost V 0 bases and J 9 bases; bases outside gene matches: 14. CDR1 DFQATT and CDR2 SNEGSKA come from the germline V gene (reference sequence). This CDR3 comprises 17 residues. CDR3 in DNA: TGCAGTGCTAGAGATCTCGCCCTAGCGGGAGCCCCCGCTGAGCAGTTCTTC. This translates into CSARDLALAGAPAEQFF.

With regard to this clone: A junction end diverges from the germline sequence, so it may reflect a read error. The chain carries TRBV7-3 and TRBJ1-6, with TRBD1 as a possible D gene (6 bases). This CDR3 is built from 15 residues. The germline gives CDR1 SGHTA, CDR2 FQGTGA. In DNA form, the CDR3 reads TGTGCCAGTAGCTTGGGGACATCGTATAATTCACCCCTCCACTTT. Amino acid sequence: CASSLGTSYNSPLHF.

This clone rates as medium-sized. The chain employs TRBV6-2 or TRBV6-3 and TRBJ2-1, with TRBD1 matching 8 bases. Germline lookup yields CDR1 MNHEY and CDR2 SVGEGT. V dropped 10 bases and J dropped 3; count of bases not matched to a gene: 2. This CDR3 has 12 residues. The CDR3 DNA reads TGTGCCATCGGACAGGGCTACAATGAGCAGTTCTTC. It yields the protein CAIGQGYNEQFF.

CDR3 sequence (DNA): TGTGCCAGCAGTTACTCGGGACAAGTCAATGAAAAACTGTTTTTT. Amino acid sequence: CASSYSGQVNEKLFF. The chain has TRBV6-6 and TRBJ1-4, with TRBD1 as a possible D gene (6 bases). V was cut by 0 bases and J by 5 bases, with 10 bases left in between. The CDR3 contains 15 residues. Germline lookup yields CDR1 MNHNY and CDR2 SVGAGI (reference sequence).

This clone was recorded many times. The chain carries TRBV3-1 and TRBJ2-7; unclear D gene. The CDR3 spans 14 residues. Per the germline V gene, CDR1 is LGHDT and CDR2 is YNNKEL (reference sequence). Trimming shortened V by 3 bases and J by 6 bases, and 15 bases separated the two germline ends. CDR3 in DNA: TGTGCCAGCAGCCATGGGTCCCAAGGCGGCGAGCAGTACTTC. Protein sequence: CASSHGSQGGEQYF.

This clone was counted ten times or more. The chain employs TRBV2 and TRBJ2-6; D remains ambiguous. The ends were cut back, 7 bases at V and 0 bases at J, with 10 bases in the middle. Germline V gives CDR1 SNHLY, CDR2 FYNNEI. The length of the CDR3 is 15 residues. CDR3 in DNA: TGTGCCAGCATTGGGATCGACTCTGGGGCCAACGTCCTGACTTTC. Amino acid sequence: CASIGIDSGANVLTF.

The chain links TRBV2 to TRBJ2-7; D may match TRBD1 or TRBD2 (5 bases each). CDR1 is SNHLY and CDR2 is FYNNEI in the germline V gene. V shed 7 bases and J shed 9 bases, with 19 bases lying between them. This CDR3 region has 13 residues. The CDR3 coding sequence is TGTGCCAGCATCTCCGGGACCCACCCTAGGCAGTACTTC. Protein sequence: CASISGTHPRQYF.

The rearrangement joins TRBV5-1 to TRBJ1-2, with 9 bases identical to TRBD1. This CDR3 is 15 amino acids long. V shed 0 bases, J shed 7 bases, and the junction held 7 bases outside the gene matches. CDR1 and CDR2 from the germline V gene are SGHRS and YFSETQ. This CDR3 is CASSLGDRVLGGYTF. CDR3 coding DNA: TGCGCCAGCAGCTTGGGGGACAGGGTGCTTGGTGGCTACACCTTC.

The rearrangement links TRBV15 to TRBJ1-3, with D maybe TRBD1 (6 bases). With 1 base removed from V and 12 bases from J, the gap between germline ends came to 22 bases. Germline CDR1 reads LNHNV; CDR2 reads YYDKDF (reference sequence). The CDR3 runs to 16 residues. The CDR3: CATSRGWQGPIEIIYF. The CDR3 DNA reads as TGTGCCACCAGCAGAGGATGGCAGGGGCCGATTGAAATCATATATTTT.

This clone was seen only once. A junction boundary mismatches the germline segment, possibly from a read error. The V and J genes are TRBV20-1 and TRBJ2-6, with D tentatively TRBD1 (5 bases). This CDR3 has 15 residues. Germline V gene lookup returns CDR1 DFQATT and CDR2 SNEGSKA (reference sequence). The CDR3 coding sequence is TGCCGTGCTAGAGTCCAGAAGACTGGGGCCAACGTACTGACTTTC. This sequence encodes CRARVQKTGANVLTF.

CDR3 residues: CASSFDGGRRQYF. For the CDR3, the DNA is TGTGCCAGCAGTTTCGATGGGGGACGTAGACAGTATTTT. The rearrangement links TRBV12-3 or TRBV12-4 to TRBJ2-3, with D possibly called TRBD1 or TRBD2 (5 bases each). V dropped 3 bases and J dropped 12 bases, with 16 bases sitting between them. The CDR3 totals 13 residues.

There are many counts of this clone. V usage is TRBV6-1 and J usage is TRBJ2-4; 8 positions match TRBD2. The ends lost 5 bases at V and 1 base at J; junction bases unmatched: 1. Germline V gene sequence: CDR1 MNHNS, CDR2 SASEGT. This CDR3 contains 14 residues. CDR3 residues: CASSSGGAKNIQYF. CDR3 bases: TGTGCCAGCAGTTCGGGGGGGGCCAAAAACATTCAGTACTTC.

This clone was seen only a few times. The chain uses TRBV6-1 and TRBJ1-1, with TRBD1 matching 8 bases. CDR1 is MNHNS and CDR2 is SASEGT in the germline V gene. The J segment lost 4 bases and the V segment lost 5 bases, leaving 9 bases of the junction unmatched. The CDR3 totals 15 residues. CDR3 protein: CASSWEQGGGTEAFF. CDR3 coding DNA: TGTGCCAGCAGTTGGGAACAGGGGGGAGGCACTGAAGCTTTCTTT.

The V and J genes are TRBV7-6 and TRBJ2-7, with a tentative D call TRBD2 (7 bases). The CDR3 is 17 amino acids. Germline V CDR1 and CDR2: SGHVS, FNYEAQ. Trimming stripped 1 base from V and 2 bases from J, with 18 bases between. This CDR3 is CASSLGDEGGGPYEQYF. CDR3 coding DNA: TGTGCCAGCAGCTTAGGGGATGAGGGAGGGGGTCCCTACGAGCAGTACTTC.

This clone was seen a single time. The conserved phenylalanine or tryptophan normally closing the CDR3 is absent here, so this likely arose from a read error. This chain links TRBV27 with TRBJ2-7; tentatively, D is TRBD2 (5 bases). The CDR3 is 15 residues long. Germline V lookup: CDR1 MNHEY, CDR2 SMNVEV (reference sequence). The CDR3 sequence is CGSSHTSAGIYEQYL. The CDR3 nucleotides read TGTGGCAGCAGCCACACGTCGGCCGGGATCTACGAGCAGTACTTA.

This clone turned up a few times. J is TRBJ2-5 and V is TRBV28, with a tentative D call TRBD2 (6 bases). Germline V gene sequence: CDR1 MDHEN, CDR2 SYDVKM. Trimming pared 6 bases from V and 4 bases from J, leaving 18 bases between. The CDR3 is made up of 15 amino acids. The CDR3 DNA is TGTGCCAGCAGCACCGCGGGATTCCGGGGAGAGACCCAGTACTTC. Protein product: CASSTAGFRGETQYF. The entire variable domain, with the rest obtained from reference TRBV28 and TRBJ2-5, is as follows: DVKVTQSSRYLVKRTGEKVFLECVQDMDHENMFWYRQDPGLGLRLIYFSYDVKMKEKGDIPEGYSVSREKKERFSLILESASTNQTSMYLCASSTAGFRGETQYFGPGTRLLVL.

V gene TRBV7-3 combines with J gene TRBJ2-7, with D tentatively TRBD1 or TRBD2 (5 bases each). Germline V gene sequence: CDR1 SGHTA, CDR2 FQGTGA. V was clipped by 7 bases and J by 7 bases, with 17 bases between them. This CDR3 has 13 amino acids. CDR3 in DNA: TGTGCCAGCATGGGGGACGGACTCGTGGAGCAGTACTTC. It specifies CASMGDGLVEQYF.

This clone was counted between two and nine times. The rearrangement links TRBV6-1 to TRBJ2-2; TRBD2 matches 7 bases. Germline V lookup: CDR1 MNHNS, CDR2 SASEGT. The CDR3 has 15 residues. V trimming: 7 bases; J trimming: 3 bases; junction bases outside the gene matches: 8. CDR3 amino acids: CASKGYRGDTGELFF. In nucleotides, the CDR3 is TGTGCCAGCAAAGGCTATCGGGGGGACACCGGGGAGCTGTTTTTT.

This clone was picked up many times. For the CDR3, the DNA is TGTGCCATCGGTTTACAAAACTCCATTGCCTACAATGAGCAGTTCTTC. Its translation is CAIGLQNSIAYNEQFF. V and J are TRBV10-3 and TRBJ2-1; D is unresolved. The CDR3 totals 16 residues. Trimming pared 8 bases from V and 2 bases from J, leaving 19 bases between. Germline V gives CDR1 ENHRY, CDR2 SYGVKD.

The chain joins TRBV30 to TRBJ1-5; D not certain. Germline V CDR1 and CDR2: GTSNPN, SVGIG (reference sequence). The CDR3 is 13 residues long. Deletions cut 1 base from V and 9 bases from J, with 13 bases between. The CDR3 nucleotides read TGTGCCTGGAGTGAAGACACCGAGAGGCCCCAGCATTTT. It specifies CAWSEDTERPQHF.

This clone was found many times. Since a much larger clone is just one base distant, this may be a read error. This sample also contains other DNA sequences that code for the same CDR3. V usage is TRBV7-2 and J usage is TRBJ2-5, with D tentatively TRBD2 (5 bases). The length of the CDR3 is 14 residues. In germline, CDR1 is SGHTA, CDR2 FQGNSA. Trimming stripped 4 bases from V and 4 bases from J, with 13 bases between. CDR3 loop: CASSSLSARETQYF. The CDR3 DNA follows: TGTGCCAGCAGCTCGCTTAGCGCACGAGAGACCCAGTACTTC. The full variable domain, completed using reference TRBV7-2 and TRBJ2-5, is GAGVSQSPSNKVTEKGKDVELRCDPISGHTALYWYRQSLGQGLEFLIYFQGNSAPDKSGLPSDRFSAERTGGSVSTLTIQRTQQEDSAVYLCASSSLSARETQYFGPGTRLLVL.